The T cell receptor beta chain described here comes from a study of blood T cell repertoires in COVID-19. Study information: Researchers got acute and convalescent COVID-19 samples from the United States, Italy and Spain. PBMCs, B-cell-depleted T cells, or T cells provided the cDNA or gDNA that made up the material.

Original handling: Estimated nucleated cell counts came from reference gene primer amplification. Measured with immunoSEQ multiplex PCR; TCRdb has only the in-frame clones, and not every one. V and J calls and clone size follow that table, whereas D and trimming were derived from the DNA. The sample holds 250,000 to 350,000 clones, approximately 84% seen once. Germline V gene data show CDR1 as MNHEY and CDR2 as SMNVEV (reference sequence). The V and J ends lost 5 bases and 2 bases respectively, with 7 bases between them. The CDR3 contains 14 residues. The chain uses TRBV27 and TRBJ1-6, with D possibly being TRBD1 (6 bases). The TCR comes from a human donor with COVID-19, enrolled during active disease. The donor label of this sample is uncertain. Sample: peripheral blood. The DNA of the CDR3 is TGTGCCAGCAGTGACAGGCCCTATAATTCACCCCTCCACTTT. It translates to CASSDRPYNSPLHF.